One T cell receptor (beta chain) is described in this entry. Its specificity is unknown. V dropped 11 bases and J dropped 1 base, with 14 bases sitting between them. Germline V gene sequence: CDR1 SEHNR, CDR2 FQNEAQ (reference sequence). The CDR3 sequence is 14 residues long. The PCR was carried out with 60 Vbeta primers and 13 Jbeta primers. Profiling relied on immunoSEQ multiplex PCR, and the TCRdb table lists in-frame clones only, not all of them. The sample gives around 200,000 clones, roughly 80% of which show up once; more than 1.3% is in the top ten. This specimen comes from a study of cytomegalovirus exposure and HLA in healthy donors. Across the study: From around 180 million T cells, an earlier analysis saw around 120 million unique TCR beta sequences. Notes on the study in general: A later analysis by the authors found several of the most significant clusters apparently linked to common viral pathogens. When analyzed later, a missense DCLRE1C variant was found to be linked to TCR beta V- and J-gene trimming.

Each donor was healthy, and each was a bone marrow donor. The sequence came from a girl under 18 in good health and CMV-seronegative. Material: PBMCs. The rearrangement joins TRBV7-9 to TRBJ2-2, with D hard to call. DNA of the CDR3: TGTGCCCCCTTTTGGGCTGGGAACACCGGGGAGCTGTTTTTT. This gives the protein CAPFWAGNTGELFF.